The text below deals with one T cell receptor beta chain. This record belongs to a study of blood T cell repertoires in COVID-19. Study background: The cDNA or gDNA used as material had been derived from T cells, B-cell-depleted T cells, or PBMCs.

In the original workflow: Estimated nucleated cell counts came from reference gene primer amplification. TCRdb keeps only in-frame clones here, not all; method: immunoSEQ multiplex PCR. That table is the source of V, J and clone size, and D and trimming were worked out from the DNA. This sample has 300,000 to 500,000 clones; 88% occur once, and the top ten carry around 0.97%. V lost 6 bases and J lost 6; bases outside the gene matches: 5. Germline V gives CDR1 MNHEY, CDR2 SVGEGT. CDR3 length: 13 amino acids. Sequencing input: PBMCs or T cells enriched from blood (not recorded which). The receptor was derived from a woman in her twenties or thirties with acute COVID-19. This chain uses TRBV6-2 or TRBV6-3 with TRBJ2-1; 7 nucleotides line up with TRBD1. The CDR3 protein is CASSSDRTNEQFF. The CDR3 nucleotides are TGTGCCAGCAGCTCGGACAGGACCAATGAGCAGTTCTTC.